This T cell receptor beta chain was profiled in a study of human T cells and chemical hapten exposure. Study details: Doses of diphenylcyclopropenone went to the patients' scalps weekly throughout the roughly 24-week study.

One entry per CDR3 protein results from TCRdb running MiXCR on the RACE reads. The sample yields a few hundred thousand distinct CDR3 sequences, about 6% seen once. This CDR3 is built from 15 residues. The J segment lost 3 bases and the V segment lost 7 bases, leaving 9 bases of the junction unmatched. Per germline, CDR1 MDHEN and CDR2 SYDVKM. Ten or more counts support this clonotype. Time point given: patch test 2, 6 weeks after DPC sensitization. Treatment described: therapeutic diphenylcyclopropenone sensitization with weekly scalp DPC. Specimen: whole blood, collected in connection with sensitization to the hapten diphenylcyclopropenone (DPC). This receptor was taken from a woman aged 18 to 35 with alopecia areata. Some clones in this sample may be carry-over from other donors' samples. The V call is TRBV28, the J call TRBJ1-1; 9 nucleotides agree with TRBD1. As DNA, the CDR3 is TGTGCCAGCACTTTTCCCACAGGGGGCCACACTGAAGCTTTCTTT. This codes for CASTFPTGGHTEAFF.